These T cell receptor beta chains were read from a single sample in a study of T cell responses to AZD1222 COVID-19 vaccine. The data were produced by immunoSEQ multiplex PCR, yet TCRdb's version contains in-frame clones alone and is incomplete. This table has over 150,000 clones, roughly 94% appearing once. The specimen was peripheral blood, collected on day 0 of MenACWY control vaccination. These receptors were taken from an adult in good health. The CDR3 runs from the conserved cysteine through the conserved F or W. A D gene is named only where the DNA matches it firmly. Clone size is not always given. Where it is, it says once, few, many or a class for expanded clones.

CDR3aa: CASSQDLLASVWKYF
CDR3nt: TGTGCCAGCAGCCAAGATTTACTAGCGTCGGTGTGGAAGTACTTC
abundance: -
j_gene: TRBJ2-7
d_gene: TRBD2
v_gene: TRBV14

CDR3aa: CASSPAGTGTYEQYF
CDR3nt: TGTGCCAGCAGCCCAGCCGGGACTGGGACCTACGAGCAGTACTTC
abundance: -
j_gene: TRBJ2-7
d_gene: -
v_gene: TRBV3-1/TRBV3-2

CDR3aa: CAWSNLYEQYF
CDR3nt: TGTGCCTGGAGTAATCTCTACGAGCAGTACTTC
abundance: -
j_gene: TRBJ2-7
d_gene: -
v_gene: TRBV30

CDR3aa: CASSHPDQPQHF
CDR3nt: TGTGCCAGCAGCCACCCCGATCAGCCCCAGCATTTT
abundance: -
j_gene: TRBJ1-5
d_gene: -
v_gene: TRBV6-5

CDR3aa: CASSIGASRVTGELFF
CDR3nt: TGTGCCAGTAGTATAGGGGCGTCCAGGGTCACCGGGGAGCTGTTTTTT
abundance: -
j_gene: TRBJ2-2
d_gene: -
v_gene: TRBV19

CDR3aa: CASSLRGREETQYF
CDR3nt: TGTGCCAGCAGTTTGCGAGGGAGGGAAGAGACCCAGTACTTC
abundance: -
j_gene: TRBJ2-5
d_gene: TRBD2
v_gene: TRBV27

CDR3aa: CASSKGNYGYTF
CDR3nt: TGTGCCAGTAGTAAGGGCAACTATGGCTACACCTTC
abundance: -
j_gene: TRBJ1-2
d_gene: -
v_gene: TRBV19

CDR3aa: CATSDSGLYGYTF
CDR3nt: TGTGCCACCAGTGATTCGGGGCTCTATGGCTACACCTTC
abundance: once
j_gene: TRBJ1-2
d_gene: -
v_gene: TRBV24-1

CDR3aa: CASSVGPAGAGYNEQFF
CDR3nt: TGTGCCAGCAGCGTGGGGCCAGCGGGAGCGGGCTACAATGAGCAGTTCTTC
abundance: -
j_gene: TRBJ2-1
d_gene: TRBD2
v_gene: TRBV9

CDR3aa: CASSFIADNQPQHF
CDR3nt: TGTGCCAGCAGTTTTATCGCAGACAATCAGCCCCAGCATTTT
abundance: -
j_gene: TRBJ1-5
d_gene: -
v_gene: TRBV28

CDR3aa: CASSFHPGGPVGELFF
CDR3nt: TGTGCTAGCAGCTTCCACCCGGGAGGGCCCGTCGGGGAGCTGTTTTTT
abundance: -
j_gene: TRBJ2-2
d_gene: TRBD2
v_gene: TRBV7-7

CDR3aa: CASSQERAPANTEAFF
CDR3nt: TGTGCCAGCAGCCAAGAAAGGGCGCCGGCGAACACTGAAGCTTTCTTT
abundance: -
j_gene: TRBJ1-1
d_gene: -
v_gene: TRBV3-1/TRBV3-2

CDR3aa: CAISESGGQPQHF
CDR3nt: TGTGCCATCAGTGAGTCCGGGGGCCAGCCCCAGCATTTT
abundance: once
j_gene: TRBJ1-5
d_gene: -
v_gene: TRBV10-3

CDR3aa: CASSSGLARGPYEQYF
CDR3nt: TGTGCCAGCAGTTCTGGACTAGCTCGGGGGCCTTACGAGCAGTACTTC
abundance: -
j_gene: TRBJ2-7
d_gene: TRBD2
v_gene: TRBV6-7

CDR3aa: CASSLIHGANTGELFF
CDR3nt: TGTGCCAGCAGCTTAATCCACGGCGCGAACACCGGGGAGCTGTTTTTT
abundance: -
j_gene: TRBJ2-2
d_gene: -
v_gene: TRBV7-2

CDR3aa: CASSSFGGPNEQYF
CDR3nt: TGTGCCAGCAGCTCCTTTGGGGGACCGAACGAGCAGTACTTC
abundance: once
j_gene: TRBJ2-7
d_gene: -
v_gene: TRBV7-2

CDR3aa: CASRPSQGGAVSAFF
CDR3nt: TGTGCCAGTAGGCCTTCACAGGGGGGGGCGGTGAGTGCTTTCTTT
abundance: -
j_gene: TRBJ1-1
d_gene: TRBD1
v_gene: TRBV19

CDR3aa: CASSPMTSGRNTQYF
CDR3nt: TGTGCCAGCAGCCCGATGACTAGCGGGAGGAATACGCAGTATTTT
abundance: -
j_gene: TRBJ2-3
d_gene: TRBD2
v_gene: TRBV13

CDR3aa: CASSYGQDYSYEQYF
CDR3nt: TGTGCCAGCAGCTACGGACAGGACTACTCCTACGAGCAGTACTTC
abundance: -
j_gene: TRBJ2-7
d_gene: -
v_gene: TRBV2

CDR3aa: CASSIGGTGNTEAFF
CDR3nt: TGTGCCAGTAGTATAGGTGGGACAGGGAACACTGAAGCTTTCTTT
abundance: -
j_gene: TRBJ1-1
d_gene: TRBD1
v_gene: TRBV19

CDR3aa: CSVVTGNQPQHF
CDR3nt: TGCAGCGTTGTGACAGGGAATCAGCCCCAGCATTTT
abundance: -
j_gene: TRBJ1-5
d_gene: TRBD1
v_gene: TRBV29-1

CDR3aa: CATRGVGRKWHEQFF
CDR3nt: TGTGCCACCAGGGGGGTGGGGAGAAAGTGGCATGAGCAGTTCTTC
abundance: -
j_gene: TRBJ2-1
d_gene: -
v_gene: TRBV15

CDR3aa: CASSLGLAGSGANVLTF
CDR3nt: TGCGCCAGCAGCTTGGGACTAGCAGGATCTGGGGCCAACGTCCTGACTTTC
abundance: -
j_gene: TRBJ2-6
d_gene: TRBD2
v_gene: TRBV5-1

CDR3aa: CASSQGLPGELFF
CDR3nt: TGTGCCAGCAGCCAAGGGCTCCCCGGGGAGCTGTTTTTT
abundance: -
j_gene: TRBJ2-2
d_gene: -
v_gene: TRBV3-1/TRBV3-2

CDR3aa: CATSAQGQVGTDTQYF
CDR3nt: TGTGCCACCAGTGCTCAGGGACAGGTGGGGACAGATACGCAGTATTTT
abundance: -
j_gene: TRBJ2-3
d_gene: TRBD1
v_gene: TRBV24-1